This TCR beta chain was observed in a study of T cells in Graves' hyperthyroidism and ophthalmopathy. Findings and limits, study-wide: Ophthalmopathy onset followed model prediction by a median about 6.5 months.

In the case of this clonotype: Its antigen is not identified.

What was amplified from RNA transcripts were TCR beta CDR3 regions. Primed by the HTBI set, a first-round RT-PCR was run on the TCR CDR3. A single record per CDR3 protein comes from TCRdb applying MiXCR to the multiplex PCR reads. The table lists approximately 870,000 distinct CDR3 sequences, over 35% of them singletons. Stable disease denoted Graves' hyperthyroidism without ophthalmopathy progression within 18 months. Lactation, pregnancy, other autoimmune disease or uncontrolled infection excluded patients. On the basis of clinical symptoms, serum thyroxine and TRAb, thyroid ultrasound and orbital computed tomography, diagnoses were made. V trimming: 6 bases; J trimming: 2 bases; junction bases outside the gene matches: 7. This CDR3 comprises 16 residues.

This chain connects TRBV12-3 or TRBV12-4 to TRBJ2-2, with 9 bases aligning to TRBD2. The source of this sequence is a man between 18 and 35 years old with Graves' hyperthyroidism. Source material: blood. The CDR3 here is CASRLGLAVNTGELFF. CDR3 nucleotide sequence: TGTGCCAGCAGGTTGGGACTAGCAGTTAACACCGGGGAGCTGTTTTTT.